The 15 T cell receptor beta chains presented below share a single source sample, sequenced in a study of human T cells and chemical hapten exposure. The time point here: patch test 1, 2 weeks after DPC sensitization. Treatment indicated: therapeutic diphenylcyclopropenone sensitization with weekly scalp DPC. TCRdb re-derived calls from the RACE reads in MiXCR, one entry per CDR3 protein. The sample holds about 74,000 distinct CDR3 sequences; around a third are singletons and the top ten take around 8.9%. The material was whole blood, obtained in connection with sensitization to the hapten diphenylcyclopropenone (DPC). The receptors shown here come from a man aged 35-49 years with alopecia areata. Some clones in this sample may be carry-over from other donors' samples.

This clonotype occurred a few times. CDR3: CASSSGTSASRGTQYF. As DNA, the CDR3 is TGTGCCAGCAGTTCCGGGACTAGCGCATCCCGGGGGACCCAGTACTTC. The rearrangement links TRBV28 to TRBJ2-5; 10 positions match TRBD2. The germline V gene encodes CDR1 MDHEN and CDR2 SYDVKM. Losses at the gene ends were 4 bases for V and 7 bases for J; bases not matched to a gene: 12. This CDR3 comprises 16 residues. The variable domain in full, with the rest retrieved from reference TRBV28 and TRBJ2-5, is DVKVTQSSRYLVKRTGEKVFLECVQDMDHENMFWYRQDPGLGLRLIYFSYDVKMKEKGDIPEGYSVSREKKERFSLILESASTNQTSMYLCASSSGTSASRGTQYFGPGTRLLVL.

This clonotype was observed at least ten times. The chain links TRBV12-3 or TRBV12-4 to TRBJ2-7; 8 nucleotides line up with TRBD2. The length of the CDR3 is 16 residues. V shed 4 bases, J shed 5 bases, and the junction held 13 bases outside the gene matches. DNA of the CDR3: TGTGCCAGCAGTTCTCTCATGGGGCGACTAGCGCACGAGCAGTACTTC. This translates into CASSSLMGRLAHEQYF.

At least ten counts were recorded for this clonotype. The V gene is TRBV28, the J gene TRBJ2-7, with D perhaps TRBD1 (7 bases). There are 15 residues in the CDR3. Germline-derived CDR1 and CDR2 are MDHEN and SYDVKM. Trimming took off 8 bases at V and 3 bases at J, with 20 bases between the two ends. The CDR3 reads CASVRQGGLNYEQYF. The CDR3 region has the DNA TGTGCCAGCGTACGACAGGGAGGCTTGAACTACGAGCAGTACTTC.

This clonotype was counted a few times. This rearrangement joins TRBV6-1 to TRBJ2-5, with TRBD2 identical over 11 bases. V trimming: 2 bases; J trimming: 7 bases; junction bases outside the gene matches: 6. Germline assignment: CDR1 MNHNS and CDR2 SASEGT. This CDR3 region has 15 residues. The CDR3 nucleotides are TGTGCCAGCAGTGAAAGGTGGCTAGCGGGAGGGACCCAGTACTTC. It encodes CASSERWLAGGTQYF.

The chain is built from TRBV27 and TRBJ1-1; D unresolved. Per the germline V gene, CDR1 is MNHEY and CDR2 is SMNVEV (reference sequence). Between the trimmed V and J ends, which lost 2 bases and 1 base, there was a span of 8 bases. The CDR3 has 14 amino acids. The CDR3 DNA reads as TGTGCCAGCAGTTTAGAACATCAGAACACTGAAGCTTTCTTT. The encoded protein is CASSLEHQNTEAFF.

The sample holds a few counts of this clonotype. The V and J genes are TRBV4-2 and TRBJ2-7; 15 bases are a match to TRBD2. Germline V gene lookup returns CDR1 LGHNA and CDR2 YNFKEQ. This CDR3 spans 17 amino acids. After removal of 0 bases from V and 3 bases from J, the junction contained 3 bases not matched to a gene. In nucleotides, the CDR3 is TGTGCCAGCAGCCAAGAGGGACTAGCGGGAGGAATCTACGAGCAGTACTTC. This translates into CASSQEGLAGGIYEQYF.

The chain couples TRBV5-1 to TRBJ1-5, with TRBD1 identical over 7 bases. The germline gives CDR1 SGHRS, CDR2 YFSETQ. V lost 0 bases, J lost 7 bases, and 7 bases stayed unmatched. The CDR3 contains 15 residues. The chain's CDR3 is CASSLEGAQRQPQHF. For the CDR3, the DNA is TGCGCCAGCAGCTTGGAGGGGGCGCAACGCCAGCCCCAGCATTTT.

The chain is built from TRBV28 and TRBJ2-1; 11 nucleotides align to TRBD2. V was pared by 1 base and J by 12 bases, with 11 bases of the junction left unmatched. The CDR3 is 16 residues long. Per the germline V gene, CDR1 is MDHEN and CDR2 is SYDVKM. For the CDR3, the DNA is TGTGCCAGCAGTTTATATTTGAGTAGCGGGAGGGCCCGGCAGTTCTTC. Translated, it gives CASSLYLSSGRARQFF.

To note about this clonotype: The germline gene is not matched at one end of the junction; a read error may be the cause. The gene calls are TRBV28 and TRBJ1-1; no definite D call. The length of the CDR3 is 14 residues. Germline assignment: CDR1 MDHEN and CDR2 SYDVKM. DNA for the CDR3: TGTGCCAGCAACCGGGAGATCATGAACACTGAAACTTTCTTT. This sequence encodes CASNREIMNTETFF. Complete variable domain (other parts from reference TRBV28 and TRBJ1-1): DVKVTQSSRYLVKRTGEKVFLECVQDMDHENMFWYRQDPGLGLRLIYFSYDVKMKEKGDIPEGYSVSREKKERFSLILESASTNQTSMYLCASNREIMNTETFFGQGTRLTVV.

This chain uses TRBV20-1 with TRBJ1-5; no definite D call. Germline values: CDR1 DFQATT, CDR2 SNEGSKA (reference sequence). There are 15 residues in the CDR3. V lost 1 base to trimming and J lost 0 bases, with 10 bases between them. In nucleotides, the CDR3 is TGCAGTGCTAGAGGTTTGGGTTATAGCAATCAGCCCCAGCATTTT. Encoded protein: CSARGLGYSNQPQHF.

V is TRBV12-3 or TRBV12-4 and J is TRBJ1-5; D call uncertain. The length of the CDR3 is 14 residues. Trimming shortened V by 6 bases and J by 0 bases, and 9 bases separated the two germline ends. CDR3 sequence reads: CASRVKSSNQPQHF. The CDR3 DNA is TGTGCCAGCAGAGTTAAGTCTAGCAATCAGCCCCAGCATTTT.

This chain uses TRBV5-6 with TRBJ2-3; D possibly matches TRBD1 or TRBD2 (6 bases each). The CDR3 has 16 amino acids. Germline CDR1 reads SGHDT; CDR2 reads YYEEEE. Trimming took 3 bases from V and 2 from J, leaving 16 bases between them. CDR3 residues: CASSSETGAATDTQYF. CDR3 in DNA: TGTGCCAGCAGCTCCGAAACGGGGGCAGCCACAGATACGCAGTATTTT.

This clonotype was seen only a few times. The CDR3 DNA is TGCGCCAGCAGCCCTGGACTAGACACAGATACGCAGTATTTT. This encodes CASSPGLDTDTQYF. The chain has TRBV5-1 and TRBJ2-3; 7 bases line up with TRBD2. This CDR3 is 14 amino acids long. The germline V gene has CDR1 SGHRS and CDR2 YFSETQ. Trimming at V came to 4 bases and at J to 2 bases, leaving 4 bases not matched to a gene.

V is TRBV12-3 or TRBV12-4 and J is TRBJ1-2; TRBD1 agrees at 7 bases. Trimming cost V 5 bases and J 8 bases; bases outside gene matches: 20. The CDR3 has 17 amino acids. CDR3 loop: CASSPTLILTGRRGYTF. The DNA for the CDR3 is TGTGCCAGCAGTCCGACCCTAATCCTGACAGGGCGAAGAGGCTACACCTTC.

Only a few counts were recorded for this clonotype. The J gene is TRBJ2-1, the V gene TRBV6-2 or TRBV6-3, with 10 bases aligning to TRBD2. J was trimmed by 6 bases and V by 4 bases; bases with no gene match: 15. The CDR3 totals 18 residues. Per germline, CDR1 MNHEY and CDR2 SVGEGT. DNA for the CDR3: TGTGCCAGCAGTTCCGGAATACTAGCGGGAAGGTTTTCCAATGAGCAGTTCTTC. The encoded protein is CASSSGILAGRFSNEQFF.